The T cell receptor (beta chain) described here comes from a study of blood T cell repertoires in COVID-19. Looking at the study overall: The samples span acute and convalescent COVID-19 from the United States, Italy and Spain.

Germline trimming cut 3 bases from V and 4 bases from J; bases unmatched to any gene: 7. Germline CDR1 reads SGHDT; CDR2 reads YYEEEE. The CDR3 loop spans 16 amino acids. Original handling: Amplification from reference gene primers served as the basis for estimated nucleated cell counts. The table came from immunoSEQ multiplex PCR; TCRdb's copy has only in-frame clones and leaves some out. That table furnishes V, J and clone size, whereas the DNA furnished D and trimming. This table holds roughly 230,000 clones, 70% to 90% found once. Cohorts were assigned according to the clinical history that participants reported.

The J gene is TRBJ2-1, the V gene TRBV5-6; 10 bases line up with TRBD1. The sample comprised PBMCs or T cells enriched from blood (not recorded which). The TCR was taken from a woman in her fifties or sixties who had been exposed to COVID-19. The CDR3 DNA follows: TGTGCCAGCAGCTGGGCGGGGACAGGGGATTACAATGAGCAGTTCTTC. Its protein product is CASSWAGTGDYNEQFF.